This T cell receptor (beta chain) was found in a study of post-analysis software for immune sequencing data. Study-wide context: The study covered relapsing-remitting, secondary progressive and progressive-relapsing courses of multiple sclerosis. General observations from the study: Controls had significantly higher normalized Chao1 diversity than multiple sclerosis patients. Batch-mates among the samples co-clustered strongly by F measure. The study found TRBV5-6, TRBV5-1 and TRBV20-1 among 5 or 6 TRBV segments more frequent in patients than controls.

Sequencing libraries made from TCR beta cDNA carried unique molecular identifiers. TCRdb used MiXCR to reprocess the PCR reads, holding one entry per CDR3 protein. The sample carries about 400,000 distinct CDR3 sequences, roughly 30% recorded once. This clonotype was found a few times. Its matching antigen is unknown. Trimming cost V 2 bases and J 1 base; bases outside gene matches: 15. The length of the CDR3 is 19 residues. Germline CDR1 and CDR2: MDHEN and SYDVKM. Sequenced: blood. The TCR comes from a girl between 10 and 17 years old with multiple sclerosis. This sequence joins TRBV28 and TRBJ2-3, with 7 bases that match TRBD2. In DNA form, the CDR3 reads TGTGCCAGCAGTTTAGTTCCCCTTTTGGGCGGGGGACGCACAGATACGCAGTATTTT. Translated: CASSLVPLLGGGRTDTQYF.